This TCR beta chain was sequenced for a study of shared clonotypes between healthy human individuals. This CDR3 has 13 residues. Trimming cost V 6 bases and J 6 bases, with 14 bases left between them. Germline V gene sequence: CDR1 SNHLY, CDR2 FYNNEI. Study-wide results and caveats: Naive CD4 clonotypes were shared across a handful of donors at around 5%.

All the donors were Caucasian adults who lived in Nashville, Tennessee. In regard to this clone: Its antigen remains unknown.

Sequencing was performed with immunoSEQ multiplex PCR; in TCRdb, only in-frame clones are kept and a portion is missing. The sample consists of some 2,000,000 clones, roughly 95% of them appearing once. Material: naive CD4+ T cells sorted from blood. As for subset: CD45RA+ positively selected. The chain carries TRBV2 and TRBJ1-1; D perhaps matches TRBD1 (6 bases). This clonotype originated in a young man in good health. The CDR3, as DNA: TGTGCCAGCAGGGTCGGACAGTCCGCTGAAGCTTTCTTT. Its translation: CASRVGQSAEAFF.